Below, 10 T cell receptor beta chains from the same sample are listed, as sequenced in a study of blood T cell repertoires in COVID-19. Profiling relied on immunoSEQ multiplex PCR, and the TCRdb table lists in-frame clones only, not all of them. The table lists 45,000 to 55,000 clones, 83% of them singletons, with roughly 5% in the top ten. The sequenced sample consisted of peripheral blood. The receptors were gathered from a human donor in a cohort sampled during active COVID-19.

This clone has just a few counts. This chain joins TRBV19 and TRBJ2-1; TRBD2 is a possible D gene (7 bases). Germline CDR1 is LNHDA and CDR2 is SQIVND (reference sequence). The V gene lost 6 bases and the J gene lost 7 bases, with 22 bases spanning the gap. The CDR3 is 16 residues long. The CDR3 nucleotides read TGTGCCAGTAGCTCCCCCCTGCGGGGGACAAGAAATGAGCAGTTCTTC. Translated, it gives CASSSPLRGTRNEQFF.

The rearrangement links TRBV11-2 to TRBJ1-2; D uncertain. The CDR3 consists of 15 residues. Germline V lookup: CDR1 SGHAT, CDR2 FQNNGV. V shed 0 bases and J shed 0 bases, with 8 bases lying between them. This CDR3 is CASSLDREPNYGYTF. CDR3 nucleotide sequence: TGTGCCAGCAGCTTAGATAGAGAGCCTAACTATGGCTACACCTTC.

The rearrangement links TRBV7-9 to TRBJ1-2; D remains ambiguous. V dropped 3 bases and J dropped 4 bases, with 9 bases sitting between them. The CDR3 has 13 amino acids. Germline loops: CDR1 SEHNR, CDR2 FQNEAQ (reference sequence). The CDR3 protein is CASSFPGTYGYTF. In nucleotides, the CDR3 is TGTGCCAGCAGCTTTCCGGGAACCTATGGCTACACCTTC.

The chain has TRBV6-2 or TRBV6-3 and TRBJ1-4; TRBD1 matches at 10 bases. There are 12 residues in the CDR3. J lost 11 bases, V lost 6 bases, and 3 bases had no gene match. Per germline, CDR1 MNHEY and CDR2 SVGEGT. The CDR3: CASSMDRGKLFF. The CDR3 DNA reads TGTGCCAGCAGCATGGACAGGGGGAAACTGTTTTTT.

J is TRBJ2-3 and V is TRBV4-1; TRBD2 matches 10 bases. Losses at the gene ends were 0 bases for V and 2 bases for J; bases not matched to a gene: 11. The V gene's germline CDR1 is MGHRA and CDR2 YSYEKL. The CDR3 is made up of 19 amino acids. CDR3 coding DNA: TGCGCCAGCAGCCAAGAAGCTAGCGGGGGCCAACATTCCACAGATACGCAGTATTTT. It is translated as CASSQEASGGQHSTDTQYF.

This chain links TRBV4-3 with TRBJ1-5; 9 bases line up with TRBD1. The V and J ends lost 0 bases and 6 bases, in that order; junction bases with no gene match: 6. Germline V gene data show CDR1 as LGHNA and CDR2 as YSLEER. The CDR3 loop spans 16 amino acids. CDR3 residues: CASSQDSGTGFQPQHF. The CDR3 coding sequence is TGCGCCAGCAGCCAAGATTCGGGGACAGGGTTTCAGCCCCAGCATTTT.

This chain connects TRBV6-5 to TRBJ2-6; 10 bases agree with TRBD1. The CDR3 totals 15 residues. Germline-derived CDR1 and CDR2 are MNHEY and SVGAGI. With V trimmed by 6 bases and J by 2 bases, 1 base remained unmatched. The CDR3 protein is CASRTGGAGANVLTF. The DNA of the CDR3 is TGTGCCAGCAGGACAGGGGGCGCTGGGGCCAACGTCCTGACTTTC.

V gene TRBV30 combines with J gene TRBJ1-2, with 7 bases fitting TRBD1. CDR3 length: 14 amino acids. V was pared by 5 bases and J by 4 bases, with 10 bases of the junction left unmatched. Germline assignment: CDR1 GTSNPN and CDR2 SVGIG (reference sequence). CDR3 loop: CAWQGQELLYGYTF. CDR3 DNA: TGTGCCTGGCAAGGACAGGAACTACTCTATGGCTACACCTTC.

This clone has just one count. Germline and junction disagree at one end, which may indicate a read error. This CDR3 reads CASSGGGNAEAFF. DNA for the CDR3: TGTGCCAGCAGCGGCGGGGGGAACGCTGAAGCTTTCTTT. The chain employs TRBV5-4 and TRBJ1-1; D possibly corresponds to TRBD1 (5 bases). This CDR3 spans 13 amino acids. CDR1 is SGHNT and CDR2 is YYREEE in the germline V gene (reference sequence).

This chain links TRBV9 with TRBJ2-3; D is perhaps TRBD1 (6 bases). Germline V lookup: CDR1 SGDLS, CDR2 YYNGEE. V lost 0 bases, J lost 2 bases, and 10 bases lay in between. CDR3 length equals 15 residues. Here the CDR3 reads CASSVGGGNTDTQYF. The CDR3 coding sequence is TGTGCCAGCAGCGTAGGAGGGGGAAACACAGATACGCAGTATTTT.